This passage covers 20 T cell receptor beta chains from one sample sequenced in a study of OX40 agonist ivuxolimab in advanced cancers. Assay: immunoSEQ multiplex PCR; the TCRdb copy retains only in-frame clones and omits some. There are around 100,000 clones in the sample; 85% to 95% occur only once, and 0.54% lies in the top ten. The material sequenced was CD4+ or CD8+ T cells sorted from blood, taken in a trial of the OX40 agonist ivuxolimab. These receptors were collected from an adult with an advanced solid tumor such as melanoma, head and neck, liver or kidney cancer.

V gene TRBV6-5 combines with J gene TRBJ2-7, with D possibly TRBD1 on 6 matching bases. CDR1 MNHEY and CDR2 SVGAGI come from the germline V gene. The V end was cut by 9 bases, the J end by 7 bases, with 19 bases between. This CDR3 contains 13 residues. CDR3 amino acids: CASVGADGPEQYF. The CDR3 coding sequence is TGTGCCAGTGTGGGGGCGGACGGGCCGGAGCAGTACTTC.

This rearrangement joins TRBV2 to TRBJ1-5; D is possibly TRBD1 (5 bases). CDR3 size: 13 residues. V was trimmed by 8 bases and J by 4 bases, leaving 12 bases between them. CDR1 is SNHLY and CDR2 is FYNNEI in the germline V gene. CDR3 in DNA: TGTGCCAGCGGGAGACAGCGGAATCAGCCCCAGCATTTT. This encodes CASGRQRNQPQHF.

The rearrangement joins TRBV27 to TRBJ1-1; D gene ambiguous. Germline assignment: CDR1 MNHEY and CDR2 SMNVEV (reference sequence). The CDR3 covers 14 residues. Trimming took off 7 bases at V and 5 bases at J, with 17 bases between the two ends. The CDR3 nucleotides are TGTGCCAGCAAGCTTTTCGAGGGTGGAACTGAAGCTTTCTTT. It translates to CASKLFEGGTEAFF.

The chain joins TRBV21-1 to TRBJ2-1; no check of the table's D call, TRBD2, against the DNA was made. TRBV21-1 is deemed a pseudogene. The CDR3 loop spans 16 amino acids. This CDR3 reads CASWSSGTSGYNEQFF. DNA for the CDR3: TGTGCCAGCTGGTCTTCCGGGACTAGCGGGTACAATGAGCAGTTCTTC.

The chain links TRBV27 to TRBJ1-1; the D gene is possibly TRBD1 (5 bases). The germline V gene encodes CDR1 MNHEY and CDR2 SMNVEV (reference sequence). Trimming cost V 6 bases and J 1 base, with 12 bases left between them. The CDR3 runs 14 residues. The CDR3 region has the DNA TGTGCCAGCAGCACGAGGGACCGGAACACTGAAGCTTTCTTT. Translated: CASSTRDRNTEAFF.

This chain uses TRBV2 with TRBJ2-3; maybe TRBD1 (5 bases). V was shortened by 2 bases and J by 2 bases, with 11 bases between the two germline ends. The CDR3 runs 15 residues. CDR1 is SNHLY, CDR2 FYNNEI, per germline. The CDR3 reads CASSERTWTTDTQYF. Here the CDR3 DNA reads TGTGCCAGCAGTGAAAGGACATGGACCACAGATACGCAGTATTTT.

The gene calls are TRBV19 and TRBJ2-7; TRBD2 agrees at 14 bases. From germline, CDR1 is LNHDA and CDR2 SQIVND (reference sequence). This CDR3 has 15 amino acids. V dropped 7 bases and J dropped 5; count of bases not matched to a gene: 7. CDR3 protein: CASKTGTSGSNEQYF. The CDR3 DNA is TGTGCCAGTAAAACCGGGACTAGCGGGAGCAACGAGCAGTACTTC.

V usage is TRBV7-8 and J usage is TRBJ1-1; D remains ambiguous. The CDR3 has 18 residues. Germline V gives CDR1 SGHVS, CDR2 FQNEAQ. With 0 bases removed from V and 0 bases from J, the gap between germline ends came to 17 bases. The chain's CDR3 is CASSLAPGTNRLNTEAFF. The CDR3 coding sequence is TGTGCCAGCAGCTTAGCGCCGGGAACCAACCGATTGAACACTGAAGCTTTCTTT.

V gene TRBV7-3 combines with J gene TRBJ2-3; weak D call: TRBD1 (6 bases). CDR1 and CDR2 from the germline V gene are SGHTA and FQGTGA. The CDR3 has 13 residues. V lost 5 bases and J 8 bases, leaving 14 bases between the germline ends. The CDR3 region has the DNA TGTGCCAGCAGCCAGACAATACAGGGTACGCAGTATTTT. Its translation: CASSQTIQGTQYF.

The CDR3 here is CASSQGVRSLTDTQYF. CDR3 DNA: TGTGCCAGCAGCCAAGGAGTTAGGTCCCTCACAGATACGCAGTATTTT. The V and J genes are TRBV14 and TRBJ2-3; no firm D call. This CDR3 comprises 16 residues. V was pared by 1 base and J by 2 bases, with 13 bases between. Germline V lookup: CDR1 SGHDN, CDR2 FVKESK.

The V call is TRBV4-3, the J call TRBJ2-1; possibly TRBD1 for D (7 bases). V was shortened by 2 bases and J by 5 bases, with 22 bases between the two germline ends. The CDR3 totals 18 residues. Germline CDR1 LGHNA, CDR2 YSLEER. In DNA, the CDR3 is TGCGCCAGCAGCCAACGCGGGGAGACAGGGTCTAGTCACAATGAGCAGTTCTTC. Translation: CASSQRGETGSSHNEQFF.

The chain carries TRBV5-1 and TRBJ2-1; 8 nucleotides align to TRBD2. J lost 1 base, V lost 4 bases, and 4 bases had no gene match. Per germline, CDR1 SGHRS and CDR2 YFSETQ. The CDR3 sequence is 15 residues long. CDR3 region: CASSPAGVSYNEQFF. DNA of the CDR3: TGCGCCAGCAGCCCAGCGGGAGTGTCCTACAATGAGCAGTTCTTC.

This clone was counted once. The V gene is TRBV25-1, the J gene TRBJ1-3, with 7 bases aligning to TRBD1. The germline gives CDR1 MGHDK, CDR2 SYGVNS. V lost 6 bases to trimming and J lost 4 bases; unmatched junction nucleotides: 6. The CDR3 runs 14 residues. The chain's CDR3 is CASSPDRWGNTIYF. The CDR3 bases are TGTGCCAGCAGCCCGGACAGGTGGGGAAACACCATATATTTT.

The chain has TRBV7-2 and TRBJ1-2, with 9 bases aligning to TRBD1. The CDR3 extends over 15 amino acids. Per germline, CDR1 SGHTA and CDR2 FQGNSA. The V and J ends lost 0 bases and 4 bases, in that order; junction bases with no gene match: 3. The CDR3 region is CASSLAGTGLYGYTF. CDR3 bases: TGTGCCAGCAGCTTAGCCGGGACAGGGCTCTATGGCTACACCTTC.

The chain couples TRBV23-1 to TRBJ2-5, with D hard to call. Being an ORF, TRBV23-1 has a function that is uncertain. This CDR3 contains 13 residues. The germline V and J ends were trimmed by 4 bases and 4 bases, with 10 bases remaining between them. Written as DNA, the CDR3 is TGCGCCAGCAGTCTAGAGTTTCCAGAGACCCAGTACTTC. It translates to CASSLEFPETQYF.

The V gene is TRBV7-2, the J gene TRBJ2-2, with D unclear. Germline CDR1 SGHTA, CDR2 FQGNSA. Trimming shortened V by 7 bases and J by 1 base, and 10 bases separated the two germline ends. This CDR3 contains 14 residues. The CDR3 DNA reads as TGTGCCAGCATCGATTCTCTGAACACCGGGGAGCTGTTTTTT. As protein: CASIDSLNTGELFF.

The gene calls are TRBV5-4 and TRBJ1-2; TRBD1 aligns across 12 bases. This CDR3 has 16 amino acids. The J segment lost 8 bases and the V segment lost 3 bases, leaving 11 bases of the junction unmatched. From germline, CDR1 is SGHNT and CDR2 YYREEE (reference sequence). CDR3: CASSYTGTGGPQGYTF. The CDR3 nucleotides are TGTGCCAGCAGCTATACCGGGACAGGGGGCCCTCAGGGCTACACCTTC.

As for this clone: Other DNA sequences of this sample code for an identical CDR3. The chain's CDR3 is CASSFLREETQYF. The DNA for the CDR3 is TGTGCCAGCAGCTTCTTACGGGAAGAGACCCAGTACTTC. V is TRBV7-2 and J is TRBJ2-5, with D hard to call. This CDR3 is built from 13 residues. Germline V gene sequence: CDR1 SGHTA, CDR2 FQGNSA. Deletions cut 3 bases from V and 3 bases from J, with 8 bases between.

This CDR3 is CASSSGTGVADTQYF. In nucleotides, the CDR3 is TGTGCCAGCAGCTCTGGGACAGGGGTGGCAGATACGCAGTATTTT. The chain couples TRBV5-4 to TRBJ2-3, with TRBD1 matching over 10 bases. The CDR3 loop spans 15 amino acids. The trim removed 3 bases at V and 4 bases at J, leaving 5 bases unmatched. The germline V gene encodes CDR1 SGHNT and CDR2 YYREEE (reference sequence). The full variable domain, rest sourced from reference TRBV5-4 and TRBJ2-3, is ETGVTQSPTHLIKTRGQQVTLRCSSQSGHNTVSWYQQALGQGPQFIFQYYREEENGRGNFPPRFSGLQFPNYSSELNVNALELDDSALYLCASSSGTGVADTQYFGPGTRLTVL.

The V call is TRBV7-9, the J call TRBJ2-3; 7 nucleotides agree with TRBD2. Germline CDR1 is SEHNR and CDR2 is FQNEAQ (reference sequence). Trimming took 7 bases from V and 4 from J; bases not matched to a gene: 11. This CDR3 is 15 amino acids long. Written as DNA, the CDR3 is TGTGCCAGCACCCGGAGGACTAGTTACCCAGATACGCAGTATTTT. Its translation is CASTRRTSYPDTQYF.